This paragraph reports one T cell receptor beta chain. What it recognizes is unknown. The source of the sample is a study of graft-versus-host responses after intestinal transplantation. Germline V gene sequence: CDR1 GTSNPN, CDR2 SVGIG (reference sequence). V dropped 5 bases and J dropped 5 bases, with 13 bases sitting between them. CDR3 length: 13 amino acids. Generated by immunoSEQ multiplex PCR, the TCRdb table keeps only in-frame clones and is missing some. The sample records 130,000 to 150,000 clones, roughly 91% being singletons. The V call is TRBV30, the J call TRBJ1-5, with D possibly matching TRBD1 (6 bases). This TCR came from a human donor who received an intestinal transplant. Sequenced material: unstimulated CD4+ T cells sorted from spleen or lymph node cells, taken before intestinal transplant. The CDR3 coding sequence is TGTGCCTGGGACACAGGGTTGGATCAGCCCCAGCATTTT. The encoded protein is CAWDTGLDQPQHF. The entire variable domain, with the rest obtained from reference TRBV30 and TRBJ1-5, is as follows: SQTIHQWPATLVQPVGSPLSLECTVEGTSNPNLYWYRQAAGRGLQLLFYSVGIGQISSEVPQNLSASRPQDRQFILSSKKLLLSDSGFYLCAWDTGLDQPQHFGDGTRLSIL.